The 21 T cell receptor beta chains below come from one sample, sequenced in a study of blood T cell repertoires in COVID-19. Assay used: immunoSEQ multiplex PCR; TCRdb lists only in-frame clones, some missing. The data show tens of thousands of clones, around nine tenths seen once. Material: peripheral blood. These receptors were collected from a woman of 80 years or more with acute or convalescent COVID-19.

The V call is TRBV30, the J call TRBJ1-2, with TRBD1 as a possible D gene (6 bases). Germline V gene lookup returns CDR1 GTSNPN and CDR2 SVGIG (reference sequence). Trimming removed 4 bases from V and 7 bases from J, with 16 bases in between. The length of the CDR3 is 13 residues. CDR3 amino acids: CAWTPQGIAGYTF. The CDR3 DNA sequence: TGTGCCTGGACCCCACAGGGAATAGCTGGCTACACCTTC.

The genes are TRBV11-2 and TRBJ1-1; D is unclear. The V end was cut by 5 bases, the J end by 0 bases, with 13 bases between. This CDR3 has 15 amino acids. From germline, CDR1 is SGHAT and CDR2 FQNNGV. CDR3 nucleotides: TGTGCCAGCAGCCCAGAGTCCGGGATGAACACTGAAGCTTTCTTT. This encodes CASSPESGMNTEAFF.

This rearrangement joins TRBV2 to TRBJ1-5, with 9 bases matching TRBD1. Trimming cost V 4 bases and J 0 bases; bases outside gene matches: 22. This CDR3 contains 22 residues. Per germline, CDR1 SNHLY and CDR2 FYNNEI. CDR3 DNA: TGTGCCAGCAGTGCTCCCTCACGGGGGGGACAGGGAATAACTTTTAGCAATCAGCCCCAGCATTTT. This translates into CASSAPSRGGQGITFSNQPQHF. Filled out from reference TRBV2 and TRBJ1-5, the complete variable domain reads EPEVTQTPSHQVTQMGQEVILRCVPISNHLYFYWYRQILGQKVEFLVSFYNNEISEKSEIFDDQFSVERPDGSNFTLKIRSTKLEDSAMYFCASSAPSRGGQGITFSNQPQHFGDGTRLSIL.

CDR3 nucleotide sequence: TGCGCCAGCAGCTCGGATCCGGGACTAGCGGGAGAGCAGTACTTC. It is translated as CASSSDPGLAGEQYF. The chain joins TRBV5-1 to TRBJ2-7; TRBD2 aligns across 13 bases. The CDR3 has 15 residues. Looked up from germline, CDR1 is SGHRS and CDR2 is YFSETQ. V trimming: 3 bases; J trimming: 7 bases; junction bases outside the gene matches: 7.

As regards this clone: This CDR3 is also generated by other DNA sequences in the sample. As DNA, the CDR3 is TGTGCCAGCAGCCAGGACAGAGGAAACACCATATATTTT. Translated, it gives CASSQDRGNTIYF. The chain has TRBV4-2 and TRBJ1-3, with a tentative D call TRBD1 (6 bases). The germline CDR1 and CDR2 sequences are LGHNA and YNFKEQ. Trimming removed 3 bases from V and 4 bases from J, with 7 bases in between. This CDR3 spans 13 amino acids.

The chain uses TRBV19 and TRBJ1-2, with 10 positions matching TRBD1. CDR3 size: 15 residues. V was pared by 7 bases and J by 8 bases, with 13 bases of the junction left unmatched. The germline V gene encodes CDR1 LNHDA and CDR2 SQIVND (reference sequence). CDR3 bases: TGTGCCAGTACTGGGACAGGGGCCGCGGAGGTGGGCTACACCTTC. It is translated as CASTGTGAAEVGYTF.

The rearrangement links TRBV6-5 to TRBJ1-2; 7 bases are a match to TRBD1. The V gene end was trimmed by 6 bases and the J gene end by 4 bases; junction bases not matched to a gene: 8. The CDR3 has 14 amino acids. In germline, CDR1 is MNHEY, CDR2 SVGAGI. CDR3 residues: CASRQPGTAYGYTF. DNA for the CDR3: TGTGCCAGCAGGCAACCGGGGACAGCCTATGGCTACACCTTC.

This chain links TRBV19 with TRBJ2-7; TRBD1 matches at 9 bases. With V trimmed by 6 bases and J by 2 bases, 11 bases remained unmatched. Germline V gene sequence: CDR1 LNHDA, CDR2 SQIVND (reference sequence). The CDR3 sequence is 16 residues long. The CDR3 DNA reads TGTGCCAGTAGCTTGGGAAACAGGGGGCGAGCCTACGAGCAGTACTTC. It specifies CASSLGNRGRAYEQYF.

The genes are TRBV7-2 and TRBJ1-2; 7 bases match TRBD1. This CDR3 is built from 19 residues. CDR1 and CDR2 from the germline V gene are SGHTA and FQGNSA. Trimming cost V 1 base and J 3 bases; bases outside gene matches: 17. Here the CDR3 reads CASSLVGSAGGNIDYGYTF. DNA for the CDR3: TGTGCCAGCAGCTTAGTAGGGTCGGCAGGGGGTAATATTGACTATGGCTACACCTTC.

This clone was seen only a few times. This rearrangement joins TRBV28 to TRBJ1-2; the D gene is possibly TRBD1 (6 bases). The CDR3 contains 15 residues. Trimming removed 3 bases from V and 4 bases from J, with 15 bases in between. Looked up from germline, CDR1 is MDHEN and CDR2 is SYDVKM. The CDR3 loop reads CASSFSAGAPYGYTF. The CDR3 DNA is TGTGCCAGCAGTTTTTCGGCAGGGGCCCCCTATGGCTACACCTTC.

This rearrangement joins TRBV27 to TRBJ2-1; TRBD2 matches 10 bases. V lost 2 bases, J lost 8 bases, and 3 bases stayed unmatched. The CDR3 contains 14 residues. The germline gives CDR1 MNHEY, CDR2 SMNVEV (reference sequence). The CDR3 sequence: CASSLTLAGDEQFF. In DNA form, the CDR3 reads TGTGCCAGCAGTTTAACCCTAGCGGGGGATGAGCAGTTCTTC.

This chain connects TRBV14 to TRBJ2-1; D not certain. The V gene's germline CDR1 is SGHDN and CDR2 FVKESK. The CDR3 has 13 amino acids. V lost 5 bases and J 8 bases, leaving 13 bases between the germline ends. The CDR3 sequence is CASSALLIDEQFF. The DNA for the CDR3 is TGTGCCAGCAGCGCGTTACTGATCGATGAGCAGTTCTTC.

V usage is TRBV2 and J usage is TRBJ1-1, with 8 bases lining up with TRBD1. Per the germline V gene, CDR1 is SNHLY and CDR2 is FYNNEI. The trim removed 6 bases at V and 1 base at J, leaving 1 base unmatched. The CDR3 consists of 13 residues. The DNA of the CDR3 is TGTGCCAGCAGCAGGGGGCAGAACACTGAAGCTTTCTTT. Protein product: CASSRGQNTEAFF.

The chain links TRBV7-8 to TRBJ1-3; D is unresolved. Germline-derived CDR1 and CDR2 are SGHVS and FQNEAQ. The germline V and J ends were trimmed by 1 base and 0 bases, with 7 bases remaining between them. The CDR3 totals 15 residues. The CDR3 reads CASSLDWSSGNTIYF. In DNA, the CDR3 is TGTGCCAGCAGCTTAGACTGGAGCTCTGGAAACACCATATATTTT.

V usage is TRBV13 and J usage is TRBJ2-1, with 9 bases aligning to TRBD2. The germline V gene has CDR1 PRHDT and CDR2 FYEKMQ (reference sequence). Trimming at V came to 4 bases and at J to 4 bases, leaving 2 bases not matched to a gene. The length of the CDR3 is 14 residues. CDR3 protein: CASSSLAGYNEQFF. CDR3 nucleotides: TGTGCCAGCAGCTCCCTAGCGGGGTACAATGAGCAGTTCTTC.

This chain links TRBV12-5 with TRBJ1-3, with D possibly matching TRBD1 (6 bases). The germline V and J ends were trimmed by 0 bases and 4 bases, with 22 bases remaining between them. Per germline, CDR1 LGHNT and CDR2 FRNRAP. The CDR3 covers 19 residues. The CDR3 loop reads CASGLVFRGGMNSGNTIYF. DNA of the CDR3: TGTGCTAGTGGTTTGGTATTTAGGGGGGGCATGAACTCCGGAAACACCATATATTTT. The full variable domain, completed using reference TRBV12-5 and TRBJ1-3, is DARVTQTPRHKVTEMGQEVTMRCQPILGHNTVFWYRQTMMQGLELLAYFRNRAPLDDSGMPKDRFSAEMPDATLATLKIQPSEPRDSAVYFCASGLVFRGGMNSGNTIYFGEGSWLTVV.

The rearrangement joins TRBV7-2 to TRBJ2-7; 8 nucleotides align to TRBD1. Germline V CDR1 and CDR2: SGHTA, FQGNSA. Unmatched junction bases numbered 9, after V lost 4 bases and J lost 4 bases. The CDR3 extends over 15 amino acids. CDR3 in amino acids: CASSSQGAQGYEQYF. The CDR3 DNA reads as TGTGCCAGCAGCTCGCAGGGGGCGCAGGGATACGAGCAGTACTTC.

This clone was seen a few times. The chain couples TRBV2 to TRBJ2-1; 13 bases line up with TRBD2. The ends lost 2 bases at V and 9 bases at J; junction bases unmatched: 4. From germline, CDR1 is SNHLY and CDR2 FYNNEI. There are 15 residues in the CDR3. CDR3 residues: CASSERGLAGFEQFF. CDR3 in DNA: TGTGCCAGCAGTGAAAGGGGACTAGCGGGGTTTGAGCAGTTCTTC. The complete variable domain, with remaining parts taken from reference TRBV2 and TRBJ2-1, reads EPEVTQTPSHQVTQMGQEVILRCVPISNHLYFYWYRQILGQKVEFLVSFYNNEISEKSEIFDDQFSVERPDGSNFTLKIRSTKLEDSAMYFCASSERGLAGFEQFFGPGTRLTVL.

V is TRBV6-5 and J is TRBJ1-6; D not certain. This CDR3 contains 14 residues. V was pared by 9 bases and J by 0 bases, with 9 bases between. Germline loops: CDR1 MNHEY, CDR2 SVGAGI. For the CDR3, the DNA is TGTGCCAGTCGCCCGAGCTCCTATAATTCACCCCTCCACTTT. Translated: CASRPSSYNSPLHF.

The chain has TRBV18 and TRBJ2-7, with 11 bases matching TRBD2. The CDR3 is 17 residues long. V dropped 3 bases and J dropped 6; count of bases not matched to a gene: 13. The germline CDR1 and CDR2 sequences are KGHSH and LQKENI. The CDR3 reads CASSPRESRLAGGEQYF. The CDR3 coding sequence is TGTGCCAGCTCACCGAGAGAGTCGAGGCTAGCGGGAGGCGAGCAGTACTTC.

The chain links TRBV19 to TRBJ2-4, with TRBD1 as a possible D gene (7 bases). CDR1 is LNHDA, CDR2 SQIVND, per germline (reference sequence). This CDR3 region has 17 residues. Trimming stripped 6 bases from V and 1 base from J, with 19 bases between. CDR3 nucleotides: TGTGCCAGTAGCAGACAGGGAGGAGTTTTTGCCAAAAACATTCAGTACTTC. It yields the protein CASSRQGGVFAKNIQYF.